A single sample gave rise to the 22 T cell receptor beta chains below, sequenced in a study of CD8 T cells in ankylosing spondylitis. TCRdb re-derived calls from the 5' RACE reads in MiXCR, one entry per CDR3 protein. The table has roughly 130,000 distinct CDR3 sequences, approximately 14% seen once. Sequencing was performed on blood, either unsorted or a sorted T cell fraction (not recorded which). All receptors come from a female donor with ankylosing spondylitis or in good health (not recorded which).

This clonotype was counted only a few times. One end of the junction fails to match germline, which may point to a read error. The V call is TRBV7-9, the J call TRBJ2-1; 7 bases agree with TRBD2. Germline V gives CDR1 SEHNR, CDR2 FQNEAQ (reference sequence). The CDR3 spans 14 residues. CDR3: CAGSLVAGVTEQFF. In DNA form, the CDR3 reads TGTGCCGGCAGCTTAGTCGCGGGAGTAACTGAGCAGTTCTTC.

V gene TRBV12-3 or TRBV12-4 combines with J gene TRBJ2-3; the match to TRBD2 covers 8 bases. There are 14 residues in the CDR3. The trim removed 11 bases at V and 6 bases at J, leaving 13 bases unmatched. The CDR3, as DNA: TGTGCCTCCCGCTCGGGGGGGGCCTCGGATACGCAGTATTTT. The encoded protein is CASRSGGASDTQYF.

This clonotype was counted between two and nine times. The V gene is TRBV7-2, the J gene TRBJ2-7; D is possibly TRBD1 (6 bases). CDR1 and CDR2 (germline): SGHTA, FQGNSA. Between the trimmed V and J ends, which lost 5 bases and 1 base, there was a span of 15 bases. The CDR3 length is 15 residues. The CDR3 spells CASSHRQVSSYEQYF. CDR3 coding DNA: TGTGCCAGCAGCCACCGACAGGTCTCTTCCTACGAGCAGTACTTC.

This clonotype has ten or more counts. The rearrangement uses TRBV6-5 and TRBJ2-1; D gene uncertain. The V and J ends lost 6 bases and 7 bases respectively, with 16 bases between them. The CDR3 runs to 14 residues. Germline CDR1 and CDR2: MNHEY and SVGAGI. This CDR3 reads CASRYLVWGNEQFF. CDR3 nucleotide sequence: TGTGCCAGCAGATACCTAGTCTGGGGAAATGAGCAGTTCTTC.

A note on this clonotype: Compared with germline, one end of the junction differs, possibly owing to a read error. This chain connects TRBV5-1 to TRBJ2-1, with a possible D match to TRBD2 (6 bases). The germline CDR1 and CDR2 sequences are SGHRS and YFSETQ. This CDR3 has 13 amino acids. CDR3 protein: CTSSLAGYNEQFF. For the CDR3, the DNA is TGCACCAGCAGCTTGGCGGGGTACAATGAGCAGTTCTTC.

This clonotype was counted many times. The rearrangement joins TRBV7-9 to TRBJ2-5; 8 bases match TRBD1. The CDR3 is made up of 14 amino acids. The germline gives CDR1 SEHNR, CDR2 FQNEAQ (reference sequence). The V and J ends lost 3 bases and 4 bases, in that order; junction bases with no gene match: 4. The CDR3: CASSFSGGRETQYF. The DNA for the CDR3 is TGTGCCAGCAGCTTCTCAGGGGGCCGAGAGACCCAGTACTTC.

The chain combines TRBV15 with TRBJ1-5, with unresolved D. Germline V gene data show CDR1 as LNHNV and CDR2 as YYDKDF (reference sequence). V was cut by 2 bases and J by 0 bases, with 11 bases left in between. The CDR3 consists of 16 residues. CDR3 protein: CATSRLSRGSNQPQHF. CDR3 coding DNA: TGTGCCACCAGCAGACTCTCCCGGGGTAGCAATCAGCCCCAGCATTTT.

This clonotype was detected many times. The V call is TRBV20-1, the J call TRBJ1-4; D is ambiguous. Trimming took 5 bases from V and 3 from J, leaving 10 bases between them. The CDR3 consists of 13 residues. Germline CDR1 reads DFQATT; CDR2 reads SNEGSKA (reference sequence). The CDR3 here is CSAEGRANEKLFF. CDR3 DNA: TGCAGTGCTGAAGGACGGGCTAATGAAAAACTGTTTTTT.

This clonotype turned up a few times. The chain recombines TRBV4-2 with TRBJ2-5, with 7 bases fitting TRBD2. Germline-derived CDR1 and CDR2 are LGHNA and YNFKEQ. The CDR3 is 14 residues long. V gave up 2 bases and J gave up 3 bases; unmatched junction bases: 3. CDR3 nucleotides: TGTGCCAGCAGCCAACGACTAGCTGAAGAGACCCAGTACTTC. Translation: CASSQRLAEETQYF.

The chain carries TRBV19 and TRBJ2-1; 12 bases map to TRBD2. CDR3 length equals 15 residues. V trimming: 5 bases; J trimming: 4 bases; junction bases outside the gene matches: 3. CDR1 and CDR2 from the germline V gene are LNHDA and SQIVND (reference sequence). The CDR3 region is CASSPSGGAYNEQFF. Here the CDR3 DNA reads TGTGCCAGTAGTCCTAGCGGGGGGGCTTACAATGAGCAGTTCTTC.

This clonotype was seen many times. This chain joins TRBV28 and TRBJ2-3; D possibly matches TRBD1 or TRBD2 (5 bases each). V was cut by 3 bases and J by 1 base, with 8 bases left in between. Germline V gene sequence: CDR1 MDHEN, CDR2 SYDVKM. The CDR3 is 14 residues long. The DNA of the CDR3 is TGTGCCAGCAGTTTTTCGGGGCGCACAGATACGCAGTATTTT. Translation gives CASSFSGRTDTQYF.

CDR3 DNA: TGTGCCAGCAGCTTTTATAGTGGTCACACTGAAGCTTTCTTT. Its translation is CASSFYSGHTEAFF. The chain couples TRBV5-6 to TRBJ1-1, with unresolved D. CDR3 length: 14 amino acids. Germline CDR1 is SGHDT and CDR2 is YYEEEE. Trimming left V 2 bases short and J 3 bases short, with 11 bases between.

This clonotype showed up many times. The rearrangement links TRBV6-5 to TRBJ2-1, with D perhaps being TRBD1 or TRBD2 (6 bases each). Germline V gives CDR1 MNHEY, CDR2 SVGAGI. Between the trimmed V and J ends, which lost 0 bases and 4 bases, there was a span of 22 bases. The CDR3 runs 19 residues. In DNA, the CDR3 is TGTGCCAGCAGTTACTCAGGACAGCCAGCCCTAGCGCAATACAATGAGCAGTTCTTC. Its protein is CASSYSGQPALAQYNEQFF.

The CDR3 sequence is CASSAKQVSNTEAFF. CDR3 DNA sequence: TGTGCCAGCAGTGCTAAACAGGTGTCGAACACTGAAGCTTTCTTT. The chain joins TRBV6-1 to TRBJ1-1; D may be TRBD1 (5 bases). This CDR3 spans 15 amino acids. Germline CDR1 is MNHNS and CDR2 is SASEGT. V was pared by 4 bases and J by 1 base, with 13 bases between.

The rearrangement joins TRBV5-1 to TRBJ2-1; 7 nucleotides align to TRBD2. This CDR3 spans 13 amino acids. V shed 0 bases, J shed 8 bases, and the junction held 2 bases outside the gene matches. The germline CDR1 and CDR2 sequences are SGHRS and YFSETQ. CDR3 nucleotides: TGCGCCAGCAGCTTGGAGACTAGCCATGAGCAGTTCTTC. It codes for CASSLETSHEQFF.

J is TRBJ2-6 and V is TRBV18; 7 bases match TRBD1. V dropped 5 bases and J dropped 0; count of bases not matched to a gene: 7. This CDR3 is built from 17 residues. Per germline, CDR1 KGHSH and CDR2 LQKENI. CDR3 bases: TGTGCCAGCTCATCGACCAGGGGGACCTCTGGGGCCAACGTCCTGACTTTC. This encodes CASSSTRGTSGANVLTF. Full variable domain (outside the CDR3, taken from reference TRBV18 and TRBJ2-6): NAGVMQNPRHLVRRRGQEARLRCSPMKGHSHVYWYRQLPEEGLKFMVYLQKENIIDESGMPKERFSAEFPKEGPSILRIQQVVRGDSAAYFCASSSTRGTSGANVLTFGAGSRLTVL.

The rearrangement joins TRBV2 to TRBJ2-7; D ambiguous. Trimming removed 6 bases at V and 6 bases at J, with 12 bases between. This CDR3 comprises 12 residues. Per germline, CDR1 SNHLY and CDR2 FYNNEI. CDR3 residues: CASSDSSSEQYF. The CDR3 nucleotides read TGTGCCAGCAGCGATTCCTCTTCCGAGCAGTACTTC. The whole variable domain, filled in from reference TRBV2 and TRBJ2-7, reads EPEVTQTPSHQVTQMGQEVILRCVPISNHLYFYWYRQILGQKVEFLVSFYNNEISEKSEIFDDQFSVERPDGSNFTLKIRSTKLEDSAMYFCASSDSSSEQYFGPGTRLTVT.

A few counts support this clonotype. The chain uses TRBV6-5 and TRBJ1-1; D gene unclear. This CDR3 comprises 16 residues. From germline, CDR1 is MNHEY and CDR2 SVGAGI. V was pared by 4 bases and J by 10 bases, with 25 bases between. The CDR3: CASSSAEITTRVRAFF. The CDR3 coding sequence is TGTGCCAGCAGTTCCGCGGAAATAACTACGAGGGTCCGAGCTTTCTTT.

This clonotype has a handful of counts. J is TRBJ1-5 and V is TRBV19; D gene unclear. In germline, CDR1 is LNHDA, CDR2 SQIVND (reference sequence). The CDR3 runs 14 residues. V lost 8 bases, J lost 2 bases, and 13 bases lay in between. Written as DNA, the CDR3 is TGTGCCAGTGATTTCGGGTGGGGCAATCAGCCCCAGCATTTT. Translation: CASDFGWGNQPQHF.

The gene calls are TRBV18 and TRBJ2-7, with unresolved D. Per the germline V gene, CDR1 is KGHSH and CDR2 is LQKENI. Trimming took off 3 bases at V and 5 bases at J, with 11 bases between the two ends. The length of the CDR3 is 13 residues. CDR3 DNA sequence: TGTGCCAGCTCACCTGTGGCTGCGCACGAGCAGTACTTC. Translating gives CASSPVAAHEQYF.

The genes are TRBV12-3 or TRBV12-4 and TRBJ2-2; 8 bases align to TRBD2. With 3 bases clipped from V and 6 bases from J, the junction kept 6 bases outside the gene matches. CDR3 length equals 15 residues. Written as DNA, the CDR3 is TGTGCCAGCAGTTTCATAAGCGGGAGTCCCGGGGAGCTGTTTTTT. As protein: CASSFISGSPGELFF.

As regards this clonotype: This may be a read error, as it is one base from a much larger clone. J is TRBJ2-7 and V is TRBV10-3; D is uncertain. This CDR3 spans 14 amino acids. Germline-derived CDR1 and CDR2 are ENHRY and SYGVKD. V was trimmed by 8 bases and J by 0 bases, leaving 14 bases between them. CDR3 region: CAIWVTSSSYEQYF. CDR3 in DNA: TGTGCCATCTGGGTTACATCGAGCTCCTACGAGCAGTACTTC.